The sequence of this T cell receptor beta chain was determined in a study of blood T cell repertoires in COVID-19 (TCRdb year 2020). Some background on the complete study: The collaborator samples originated in the United States, Italy and Spain and spanned the acute and convalescent phases of COVID-19. Nearly every sample came with metadata listing a de-identified subject ID, COVID-19 status, age in years and sex. Where HLA class I and class II types were available, the types were taken from metadata supplied by the sample provider, not from assay-based typing. The dataset comprised deeply sampled blood TCRbeta repertoires from subjects exposed to, actively infected with, or recovered from COVID-19. The repertoires were made available in a free public database intended to serve as a resource for research on the immune response to SARS-CoV-2. The samples were drawn from the first 160 participants of the ongoing ImmuneRACE study and from over a thousand subjects provided by 6 global collaborators. The prospective study material was composed of cDNA or gDNA derived from T cells, B-cell-depleted T cells, or PBMCs. Broad study findings and their caveats: How much clinical and demographic metadata was included differed by source and by participant, and the metadata was provided uncurated.

The immunoSEQ Assay, a bias-controlled multiplex PCR, was used to amplify TCRbeta CDR3 regions from genomic DNA. As for how the authors treated the data: The number of nucleated cells in each sample was estimated by amplification of reference gene primers within the assay. Sequence reads were collapsed and filtered to measure the absolute abundance of every unique TCRbeta CDR3 rearrangement. For each sample, productive Simpson clonality was calculated as the square root of Simpson's diversity index over productive rearrangements. TCRdb holds this immuneACCESS table with in-frame rearrangements only. Some clones are missing; in checked studies, unresolved V genes explain under half, and the rest has no known cause. V and J calls and clone size come straight from that table; D and trimming were deduced from the DNA. The sample includes roughly 120,000 clones, with about 92% observed a single time. Approximately 3.7% of the sample is held by the ten biggest clonotypes.

In the germline V gene (reference sequence), CDR1 corresponds to LNHNV and CDR2 to YYDKDF. Unmatched junction bases come to 6, with V trimmed by 1 base and J by 3 bases. Including the terminal cysteine and phenylalanine, the CDR3 comprises 17 residues. Only the CDR3 DNA is retained, 51 bases long and in frame from the first base. To note about this clone: Its antigen has not been determined. Base qualities are not recorded, but no much larger clone differs from it by a single base.

Collaborating institutions collected whole blood in K2EDTA tubes following their own protocols. For TCRbeta analysis, collaborator samples were shipped as frozen whole blood, as isolated PBMCs, or as DNA extracted from either sample type. The V gene is TRBV15 and the J gene is TRBJ2-2, with TRBD2 identical over 9 junction bases. The TCR was taken from a man aged 45-65 years with active COVID-19. Material: peripheral blood. The CDR3 protein sequence reads: CATSRAPAGGYTGELFF. Read as DNA, the sequence is TGTGCCACCAGCAGAGCTCCGGCGGGAGGGTACACCGGGGAGCTGTTTTTT.